A single sample gave rise to the 14 T cell receptor beta chains below, sequenced in a study of blood T cell repertoires in COVID-19. The assay was immunoSEQ multiplex PCR, and TCRdb's table has in-frame clones only and misses some. The sample includes 250,000 or so clones, 70% to 90% of them seen just once. Sequences were obtained from PBMCs or T cells enriched from blood (not recorded which). The receptors originated from a woman between 50 and 59 years old who had recovered from COVID-19.

The rearrangement uses TRBV7-9 and TRBJ2-7, with TRBD1 as a possible D gene (8 bases). Germline CDR1 and CDR2: SEHNR and FQNEAQ (reference sequence). Trimming took 5 bases from V and 12 from J, leaving 20 bases between them. The CDR3 runs 13 residues. The CDR3 sequence: CASSRGGRDRRYF. CDR3 DNA: TGTGCCAGCAGCAGGGGGGGCAGGGACAGGAGGTACTTC.

The V and J genes are TRBV15 and TRBJ2-5; 9 bases align to TRBD2. The CDR3 extends over 17 amino acids. Per the germline V gene, CDR1 is LNHNV and CDR2 is YYDKDF (reference sequence). V trimming: 2 bases; J trimming: 1 base; junction bases outside the gene matches: 8. The CDR3 loop is CATSRIRLADRQETQYF. CDR3 coding DNA: TGTGCCACCAGCAGAATAAGACTAGCGGATCGCCAAGAGACCCAGTACTTC.

This clone was recorded only once. This sequence joins TRBV27 and TRBJ2-3; 11 bases map to TRBD1. Germline values: CDR1 MNHEY, CDR2 SMNVEV (reference sequence). V lost 3 bases, J lost 4 bases, and 3 bases stayed unmatched. The CDR3 sequence is 15 residues long. The CDR3 here is CASSFGTGGADTQYF. The CDR3 bases are TGTGCCAGCAGTTTCGGGACAGGGGGAGCAGATACGCAGTATTTT.

The rearrangement links TRBV28 to TRBJ2-7, with D tentatively TRBD2 (5 bases). Trimming pared 4 bases from V and 0 bases from J, leaving 16 bases between. Germline V gene lookup returns CDR1 MDHEN and CDR2 SYDVKM. The CDR3 has 16 amino acids. The CDR3 is CASSSRTVGSSYEQYF. The CDR3 bases are TGTGCCAGCAGTTCCAGGACTGTGGGCAGCTCCTACGAGCAGTACTTC.

V is TRBV6-1 and J is TRBJ2-1, with 10 bases identical to TRBD1. CDR1 is MNHNS and CDR2 is SASEGT in the germline V gene. The V gene end was trimmed by 2 bases and the J gene end by 4 bases; junction bases not matched to a gene: 2. The CDR3 is 15 residues long. The DNA of the CDR3 is TGTGCCAGCAGTGAACGGGACAGGGGTTACAATGAGCAGTTCTTC. It specifies CASSERDRGYNEQFF.

The chain couples TRBV7-3 to TRBJ2-3; TRBD2 matches 7 bases. Germline V gene lookup returns CDR1 SGHTA and CDR2 FQGTGA. The length of the CDR3 is 12 residues. The V segment lost 2 bases and the J segment 10 bases; nucleotides outside the gene matches: 3. The CDR3 loop is CASSLSGGAQYF. The CDR3 region has the DNA TGTGCCAGCAGCTTATCTGGGGGGGCGCAGTATTTT. Drawing the rest from reference TRBV7-3 and TRBJ2-3, the complete variable domain is GAGVSQTPSNKVTEKGKYVELRCDPISGHTALYWYRQSLGQGPEFLIYFQGTGAADDSGLPNDRFFAVRPEGSVSTLKIQRTERGDSAVYLCASSLSGGAQYFGPGTRLTVL.

The chain has TRBV6-5 and TRBJ1-1, with D possibly being TRBD1 (5 bases). This CDR3 comprises 13 residues. V gave up 4 bases and J gave up 13 bases, with 19 bases separating them. Per germline, CDR1 MNHEY and CDR2 SVGAGI. The CDR3 region is CASSSPRFTGGFF. DNA of the CDR3: TGTGCCAGCAGTTCCCCCCGGTTCACGGGGGGTTTCTTT.

Here the CDR3 DNA reads TGTGCCAGTAGTATAGTTTGGACTAGCGGATATGGCACAGATACGCAGTATTTT. Translating gives CASSIVWTSGYGTDTQYF. The chain has TRBV19 and TRBJ2-3; 10 positions match TRBD2. CDR1 LNHDA and CDR2 SQIVND come from the germline V gene (reference sequence). Unmatched junction bases numbered 8, after V lost 1 base and J lost 1 base. This CDR3 spans 18 amino acids. Supplemented by reference TRBV19 and TRBJ2-3, the full variable domain reads DGGITQSPKYLFRKEGQNVTLSCEQNLNHDAMYWYRQDPGQGLRLIYYSQIVNDFQKGDIAEGYSVSREKKESFPLTVTSAQKNPTAFYLCASSIVWTSGYGTDTQYFGPGTRLTVL.

V and J are TRBV7-9 and TRBJ1-1; no reliable D call. This CDR3 spans 14 amino acids. The germline V gene encodes CDR1 SEHNR and CDR2 FQNEAQ (reference sequence). V was trimmed by 0 bases and J by 5 bases, leaving 10 bases between them. The DNA of the CDR3 is TGTGCCAGCAGCTTAGCGCGAACCCTTACTGAAGCTTTCTTT. Protein: CASSLARTLTEAFF.

The genes are TRBV5-8 and TRBJ2-5; 11 bases align to TRBD2. From germline, CDR1 is SGHTS and CDR2 YDEGEE. The CDR3 has 12 residues. Trimming cost V 1 base and J 10 bases; bases outside gene matches: 0. CDR3 DNA sequence: TGTGCCAGCAGCTTGCTAGCGGGAGGCCAGTACTTC. This translates into CASSLLAGGQYF.

The rearrangement joins TRBV2 to TRBJ1-1; TRBD1 matches 9 bases. Germline CDR1 and CDR2: SNHLY and FYNNEI. The CDR3 is 12 residues long. CDR3 DNA: TGTGCGGTTACAGGGGGCCCCACTGAAGCTTTCTTT. It codes for CAVTGGPTEAFF. Using reference TRBV2 and TRBJ1-1 for the parts outside the CDR3, the full variable domain is EPEVTQTPSHQVTQMGQEVILRCVPISNHLYFYWYRQILGQKVEFLVSFYNNEISEKSEIFDDQFSVERPDGSNFTLKIRSTKLEDSAMYFCAVTGGPTEAFFGQGTRLTVV.

This chain connects TRBV11-1 to TRBJ1-6, with D maybe TRBD1 (5 bases). This CDR3 comprises 15 residues. V dropped 3 bases and J dropped 8 bases, with 14 bases sitting between them. Germline assignment: CDR1 SGHAT and CDR2 FQDESV (reference sequence). CDR3 coding DNA: TGTGCCAGCAGCTTGGGGACTGGGCTATATTCACCCCTCCACTTT. This codes for CASSLGTGLYSPLHF. The whole variable domain, remainder taken from reference TRBV11-1 and TRBJ1-6, is EAEVAQSPRYKITEKSQAVAFWCDPISGHATLYWYRQILGQGPELLVQFQDESVVDDSQLPKDRFSAERLKGVDSTLKIQPAELGDSAMYLCASSLGTGLYSPLHFGNGTRLTVT.

This chain links TRBV12-5 with TRBJ1-2, with 9 bases lining up with TRBD1. There are 14 residues in the CDR3. Looked up from germline, CDR1 is LGHNT and CDR2 is FRNRAP. Trimming cost V 6 bases and J 8 bases; bases outside gene matches: 10. The CDR3 protein is CASGPDRGLHGYTF. DNA of the CDR3: TGTGCTAGTGGCCCGGACAGGGGACTGCACGGCTACACCTTC.

V and J are TRBV7-2 and TRBJ2-3, with 9 bases matching TRBD2. The junction had 4 bases not matched to a gene; V was cut back by 2 bases and J by 4 bases. CDR1 and CDR2 from the germline V gene are SGHTA and FQGNSA. CDR3 length equals 15 residues. The CDR3 here is CASSLTLAGSDTQYF. As DNA, the CDR3 is TGTGCCAGCAGCTTAACCCTAGCGGGGTCAGATACGCAGTATTTT.